The next 21 T cell receptor beta chains were all read from a single sample in a study of blood T cell repertoires in COVID-19. The protocol was immunoSEQ multiplex PCR, while the TCRdb copy is restricted to in-frame clones and leaves out a portion. The sample lists more than 40,000 clones; 70% to 90% were seen once. Sequencing input: peripheral blood. Source of these receptors: a woman of 80 years or more with acute or convalescent COVID-19.

The genes are TRBV12-3 or TRBV12-4 and TRBJ1-1; D might be TRBD1 (5 bases). The V end lost 6 bases, the J end lost 7 bases, and 9 bases lay between the germline ends. The CDR3 spans 11 residues. In nucleotides, the CDR3 is TGTGCCAGCAGCAGACAGTATGAAGCTTTCTTT. Translated, it gives CASSRQYEAFF.

The rearrangement joins TRBV10-3 to TRBJ1-1; 7 nucleotides agree with TRBD1. Looked up from germline, CDR1 is ENHRY and CDR2 is SYGVKD. This CDR3 region has 13 residues. The ends lost 7 bases at V and 8 bases at J; junction bases unmatched: 10. The CDR3 DNA is TGTGCCATCAAGGAGGCGAGACAGGGAGAAGCTTTCTTT. This encodes CAIKEARQGEAFF.

This chain links TRBV19 with TRBJ1-2; 9 bases match TRBD1. The CDR3 extends over 14 amino acids. With V trimmed by 5 bases and J by 5 bases, 6 bases remained unmatched. The germline V gene has CDR1 LNHDA and CDR2 SQIVND (reference sequence). The CDR3 DNA sequence: TGTGCCAGTAGTCGGACAGGGGAACGGTATGGCTACACCTTC. Translating gives CASSRTGERYGYTF.

The chain couples TRBV5-4 to TRBJ1-2; 7 nucleotides match TRBD1. V shed 0 bases, J shed 11 bases, and the junction held 13 bases outside the gene matches. The CDR3 length is 15 residues. Per the germline V gene, CDR1 is SGHNT and CDR2 is YYREEE (reference sequence). DNA for the CDR3: TGTGCCAGCAGCTTGGAGCTCGAGAGGGACAGCCGGTACACCTTC. It translates to CASSLELERDSRYTF.

The CDR3 is CASSLDRYNSPLHF. CDR3 coding DNA: TGTGCCAGCAGTTTGGACAGATATAATTCACCCCTCCACTTT. This chain connects TRBV2 to TRBJ1-6; D is possibly TRBD1 (6 bases). Germline V gene sequence: CDR1 SNHLY, CDR2 FYNNEI. V lost 5 bases to trimming and J lost 4 bases, with 9 bases between them. The CDR3 runs to 14 residues.

The table lists this clone with a count of one. V is TRBV4-2 and J is TRBJ1-1; 8 bases agree with TRBD1. The CDR3 length is 15 residues. Germline V CDR1 and CDR2: LGHNA, YNFKEQ. Germline trimming cut 3 bases from V and 2 bases from J; bases unmatched to any gene: 5. CDR3 sequence (DNA): TGTGCCAGCAGCCAGGCAGACAGGGGCAACACTGAAGCTTTCTTT. Protein: CASSQADRGNTEAFF.

V gene TRBV18 combines with J gene TRBJ1-1; 7 nucleotides align to TRBD1. V lost 3 bases to trimming and J lost 1 base; unmatched junction nucleotides: 5. This CDR3 has 15 residues. Germline CDR1 KGHSH, CDR2 LQKENI. Here the CDR3 DNA reads TGTGCCAGCTCACCTGGAGGGGACAGGAACACTGAAGCTTTCTTT. Protein: CASSPGGDRNTEAFF.

The J gene is TRBJ1-2, the V gene TRBV7-8, with a weak D call TRBD1 (5 bases). The CDR3 runs 16 residues. The V gene's germline CDR1 is SGHVS and CDR2 FQNEAQ. V lost 5 bases to trimming and J lost 0 bases, with 16 bases between them. The CDR3 nucleotides read TGTGCCAGCAGCCGCATACCGGGACTGACTAACTATGGCTACACCTTC. It specifies CASSRIPGLTNYGYTF.

The chain joins TRBV29-1 to TRBJ1-6; no definite D call. V was trimmed by 2 bases and J by 0 bases, leaving 8 bases between them. Germline V CDR1 and CDR2: SQVTM, ANQGSEA. The CDR3 has 15 amino acids. CDR3 nucleotide sequence: TGCAGCGTTGAAACGGACTACTCCTATAATTCACCCCTCCACTTT. It translates to CSVETDYSYNSPLHF.

The CDR3 here is CAWSKASGATDTQYF. In DNA form, the CDR3 reads TGTGCCTGGAGTAAGGCTAGCGGGGCAACAGATACGCAGTATTTT. The rearrangement joins TRBV30 to TRBJ2-3; the match to TRBD2 covers 9 bases. With V trimmed by 2 bases and J by 3 bases, 6 bases remained unmatched. The germline V gene has CDR1 GTSNPN and CDR2 SVGIG (reference sequence). The CDR3 runs to 15 residues.

This clone was seen a few times. The chain carries TRBV6-5 and TRBJ2-7; D possibly corresponds to TRBD1 (5 bases). The V end lost 2 bases, the J end lost 7 bases, and 9 bases lay between the germline ends. CDR1 and CDR2 from the germline V gene are MNHEY and SVGAGI. The CDR3 has 12 amino acids. The CDR3 sequence is CASSYRQGEQYF. The CDR3 nucleotides are TGTGCCAGCAGTTACCGGCAGGGAGAGCAGTACTTC.

The chain's CDR3 is CASSTDSFSGNTIYF. CDR3 in DNA: TGCGCCAGCAGCACAGACAGTTTCTCTGGAAACACCATATATTTT. V and J are TRBV5-1 and TRBJ1-3, with D tentatively TRBD1 (5 bases). This CDR3 comprises 15 residues. Trimming removed 4 bases at V and 0 bases at J, with 11 bases between. CDR1 and CDR2 (germline): SGHRS, YFSETQ.

This chain connects TRBV4-1 to TRBJ1-6, with D unresolved. Germline V lookup: CDR1 MGHRA, CDR2 YSYEKL. The CDR3 sequence is 16 residues long. With 0 bases removed from V and 10 bases from J, the gap between germline ends came to 16 bases. The CDR3 here is CASSQENNSPRSPLHF. CDR3 nucleotides: TGCGCCAGCAGCCAAGAAAATAACAGCCCCAGGTCACCCCTCCACTTT.

The chain employs TRBV19 and TRBJ1-2; D uncertain. CDR1 and CDR2 from the germline V gene are LNHDA and SQIVND (reference sequence). This CDR3 spans 13 amino acids. The V gene lost 1 base and the J gene lost 4 bases, with 7 bases spanning the gap. The CDR3 protein is CASSIGRVYGYTF. CDR3 coding DNA: TGTGCCAGTAGTATAGGTCGGGTCTATGGCTACACCTTC.

The rearrangement joins TRBV9 to TRBJ1-1, with 12 bases fitting TRBD1. Trimming at V came to 4 bases and at J to 12 bases, leaving 10 bases not matched to a gene. The germline V gene has CDR1 SGDLS and CDR2 YYNGEE. There are 14 residues in the CDR3. The CDR3 DNA is TGTGCCAGCAGCCCCCCGGGACAGGGGGCGATATCTTTCTTT. It yields the protein CASSPPGQGAISFF. Based on the CDR3 plus reference TRBV9 and TRBJ1-1, the full variable domain is DSGVTQTPKHLITATGQRVTLRCSPRSGDLSVYWYQQSLDQGLQFLIQYYNGEERAKGNILERFSAQQFPDLHSELNLSSLELGDSALYFCASSPPGQGAISFFGQGTRLTVV.

The chain is built from TRBV5-4 and TRBJ2-7; 8 nucleotides line up with TRBD2. The CDR3 sequence is 14 residues long. The junction had 8 bases not matched to a gene; V was cut back by 2 bases and J by 7 bases. Per the germline V gene, CDR1 is SGHNT and CDR2 is YYREEE (reference sequence). CDR3 in DNA: TGTGCCAGCAGCTTTCAGCGGGGGCGCGGGGAGCAGTACTTC. Amino acids: CASSFQRGRGEQYF. The full variable domain, its missing parts supplied by reference TRBV5-4 and TRBJ2-7, is ETGVTQSPTHLIKTRGQQVTLRCSSQSGHNTVSWYQQALGQGPQFIFQYYREEENGRGNFPPRFSGLQFPNYSSELNVNALELDDSALYLCASSFQRGRGEQYFGPGTRLTVT.

The genes are TRBV7-9 and TRBJ2-5; 7 bases agree with TRBD2. The CDR3 contains 15 residues. Germline CDR1 and CDR2: SEHNR and FQNEAQ (reference sequence). Losses at the gene ends were 7 bases for V and 5 bases for J; bases not matched to a gene: 13. In DNA form, the CDR3 reads TGTGCCAGCATCCGCGAAAGCGGGGCGGGGGAGACCCAGTACTTC. It codes for CASIRESGAGETQYF.

The chain is built from TRBV12-3 or TRBV12-4 and TRBJ1-1, with a weak D call TRBD1 (6 bases). Deletions cut 5 bases from V and 4 bases from J, with 11 bases between. The CDR3 contains 13 residues. The CDR3 sequence: CASSPTGSTEAFF. The CDR3 DNA is TGTGCCAGCAGTCCCACAGGGAGCACTGAAGCTTTCTTT.

This clone was recorded only once. The V and J genes are TRBV12-3 or TRBV12-4 and TRBJ1-5; a possible D gene is TRBD1 (5 bases). The length of the CDR3 is 13 residues. Trimming pared 6 bases from V and 7 bases from J, leaving 13 bases between. CDR3 in DNA: TGTGCCAGCAGGGCGGGGGAGAGGCAGCCCCAGCATTTT. Encoded protein: CASRAGERQPQHF.

This clone was seen only once. The chain uses TRBV6-5 and TRBJ2-1; possibly TRBD1 for D (6 bases). Germline CDR1 MNHEY, CDR2 SVGAGI. V was cut by 7 bases and J by 2 bases, with 12 bases left in between. The CDR3 extends over 14 amino acids. CDR3 in amino acids: CASTQTGAYNEQFF. CDR3 coding DNA: TGTGCCAGCACCCAGACAGGTGCCTACAATGAGCAGTTCTTC.

The chain employs TRBV9 and TRBJ2-1; TRBD1 aligns across 7 bases. V dropped 4 bases and J dropped 0; count of bases not matched to a gene: 4. CDR3 length: 15 residues. The germline CDR1 and CDR2 sequences are SGDLS and YYNGEE. The CDR3 sequence is CASSKGQASYNEQFF. DNA for the CDR3: TGTGCCAGCAGCAAAGGACAGGCCTCCTACAATGAGCAGTTCTTC.